This record concerns one TCR beta chain sequence. The antigen remains unidentified. Other DNA variants within this sample encode the same CDR3. The sample is drawn from a study of T cell clones after liver transplantation. Turning to the study itself: TCRbeta sequencing after a pre-transplant mixed lymphocyte reaction identified graft-donor-reactive clones, later tracked in post-transplant blood. Tolerance: complete withdrawal held at least one year, liver enzymes staying within twice normal. Samples came pre-transplant, pre-randomization before withdrawal, and post-randomization after withdrawal ended.

Notes on the study in general: In 5 of 8 subjects, circulating graft-donor-reactive CD4 TCRbeta sequences fell significantly after transplant.

Produced via immunoSEQ multiplex PCR; TCRdb's table is partial and in-frame only. The sample records about 58,000 clones, approximately 70% being singletons. This CDR3 spans 11 amino acids. The V gene lost 0 bases and the J gene lost 9 bases, with 6 bases spanning the gap. Germline CDR1 is DFQATT and CDR2 is SNEGSKA (reference sequence). The specimen was CD4+ T cells from blood, collected at the approximately 16-month timepoint. The sequence came from a human patient who received a liver transplant. The graft donor may have given rise to some T cells. The V gene is TRBV20-1, the J gene TRBJ2-1, with D hard to call. CDR3 sequence reads: CSAREASEQFF. As DNA, the CDR3 is TGCAGTGCTAGAGAAGCCAGTGAGCAGTTCTTC.